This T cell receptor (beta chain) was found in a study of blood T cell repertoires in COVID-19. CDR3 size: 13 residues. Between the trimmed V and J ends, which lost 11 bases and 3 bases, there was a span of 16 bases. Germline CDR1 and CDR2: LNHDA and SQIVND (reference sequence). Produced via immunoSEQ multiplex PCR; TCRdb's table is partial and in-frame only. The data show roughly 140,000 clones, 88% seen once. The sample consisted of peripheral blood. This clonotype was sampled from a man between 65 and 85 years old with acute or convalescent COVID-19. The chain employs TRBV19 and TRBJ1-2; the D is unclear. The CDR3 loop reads CAGRRAGDYGYTF. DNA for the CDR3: TGTGCCGGACGTCGGGCGGGAGACTATGGCTACACCTTC.